The rows below give T cell receptor beta chains drawn from one sample of a study of chemoradiotherapy in HPV16-positive cancers. Sequencing was performed with immunoSEQ multiplex PCR; in TCRdb, only in-frame clones are kept and a portion is missing. Counted here are under 15,000 clones, 80% to 90% occurring once; the ten biggest clones make up more than 20%. The sequencing here drew on blood, taken from a patient who underwent chemoradiotherapy. These receptors came from a human donor with HPV-associated anogenital cancer. Both conserved end residues are part of each CDR3. The D gene is left open where the match is weak. Only some rows state a clone size, as once, few, many or a class for expanded clones.

clone_size,j_call,cdr3_length,v_call,d_call,cdr3_aa,cdr3_nt
.,TRBJ2-2,15,TRBV11-1,.,CASSLGRTYTGELFF,TGTGCCAGCAGCTTAGGTCGGACATATACCGGGGAGCTGTTTTTT
.,TRBJ2-7,15,TRBV4-3,TRBD2,CASSQSAGVTYEQYF,TGCGCCAGCAGCCAATCAGCGGGAGTCACCTACGAGCAGTACTTC
.,TRBJ2-1,16,TRBV27,.,CASSFVRYGGSDEQFF,TGTGCCAGCAGTTTTGTACGGTATGGAGGCTCTGATGAGCAGTTCTTC
.,TRBJ1-6,13,TRBV6-5,TRBD1,CASTHRGGSPLHF,TGTGCCAGCACCCACAGGGGCGGTTCACCCCTCCACTTT
.,TRBJ2-7,15,TRBV2,TRBD1,CASSPLDRVSYEQYF,TGTGCCAGCAGTCCCTTGGACAGGGTTTCCTACGAGCAGTACTTC
.,TRBJ1-6,13,TRBV2,.,CASSGTTNSPLHF,TGTGCCAGCAGTGGGACAACTAATTCACCCCTCCACTTT
once,TRBJ1-2,13,TRBV2,.,CASSEGLSFGYTF,TGTGCCAGCAGTGAAGGTCTAAGTTTTGGCTACACCTTC
.,TRBJ2-3,17,TRBV19,TRBD2,CASSTSGFSGGAGTQYF,TGTGCCAGTAGTACCTCCGGGTTCAGCGGGGGGGCCGGTACGCAGTATTTT
.,TRBJ2-7,19,TRBV28,.,CASRGGGWAGTGKAAEQYF,TGTGCCAGCAGAGGGGGAGGTTGGGCTGGGACTGGAAAAGCGGCCGAGCAGTACTTC
.,TRBJ1-1,16,TRBV4-1,.,CASSQEGRGGGTEAFF,TGCGCCAGCAGCCAAGAAGGCCGAGGAGGGGGCACTGAAGCTTTCTTT
.,TRBJ2-7,16,TRBV9,.,CASSVGSTTAIYEQYF,TGTGCCAGCAGCGTAGGGTCGACTACAGCTATCTACGAGCAGTACTTC
.,TRBJ1-1,13,TRBV2,.,CASSPGPNTEAFF,TGTGCCAGCAGTCCGGGACCGAACACTGAAGCTTTCTTT
.,TRBJ2-3,15,TRBV27,.,CASSLVGYSTDTQYF,TGTGCCAGCAGTTTAGTCGGGTATAGCACAGATACGCAGTATTTT
.,TRBJ2-2,15,TRBV6-6,TRBD2,CASRGLAGGTGELFF,TGTGCCAGCAGAGGACTAGCGGGAGGCACCGGGGAGCTGTTTTTT
.,TRBJ2-1,13,TRBV6-6,.,CASSYSTYNEQFF,TGTGCCAGCAGTTACTCGACGTACAATGAGCAGTTCTTC
.,TRBJ2-1,12,TRBV18,.,CASSPTVGEQFF,TGTGCCAGCTCACCCACGGTGGGTGAGCAGTTCTTC
once,TRBJ2-5,18,TRBV7-2,TRBD2,CASSRRRVAGGPRETQYF,TGTGCCAGCAGCCGTAGGAGGGTAGCGGGGGGGCCGCGGGAGACCCAGTACTTC
.,TRBJ1-2,14,TRBV5-1,.,CASSSTRDIYGYTF,TGCGCCAGCAGCTCCACCCGGGACATCTATGGCTACACCTTC
.,TRBJ1-1,15,TRBV7-9,.,CASSLLGTGRAEAFF,TGTGCCAGCAGCTTATTAGGAACAGGGAGGGCTGAAGCTTTCTTT
.,TRBJ2-1,12,TRBV5-4,.,CASSLNIGEQFF,TGTGCCAGCAGCTTGAACATTGGGGAGCAGTTCTTC
few,TRBJ1-6,14,TRBV14,TRBD1,CASTGRQGVSPLHF,TGTGCCAGTACGGGGAGACAGGGGGTTTCACCCCTCCACTTT
.,TRBJ1-2,15,TRBV27,TRBD1,CASRQRGRANYGYTF,TGTGCCAGCAGGCAAAGGGGGCGAGCTAACTATGGCTACACCTTC
.,TRBJ2-4,19,TRBV4-1,TRBD2,CASSQLFSIREVAKNIQYF,TGCGCCAGCAGCCAGCTGTTTTCGATCCGGGAGGTTGCCAAAAACATTCAGTACTTC
.,TRBJ1-1,15,TRBV9,TRBD1,CASSTSDRVSTEAFF,TGTGCCAGCAGCACCTCGGACAGGGTTAGCACTGAAGCTTTCTTT
.,TRBJ1-5,15,TRBV7-2,.,CASSAGGYSNQPQHF,TGTGCCAGCAGCGCCGGTGGCTACTCCAATCAGCCCCAGCATTTT
.,TRBJ2-1,14,TRBV11-2,.,CASSFRLAYNEQFF,TGTGCCAGCAGCTTCCGGTTAGCCTACAATGAGCAGTTCTTC
once,TRBJ2-2,15,TRBV29-1,.,CSAEGVPANTGELFF,TGCAGCGCAGAAGGGGTTCCCGCGAACACCGGGGAGCTGTTTTTT